This T cell receptor beta chain was retrieved from a study of CXCR3-negative and CXCR3-positive naive CD8 T cells. On this clonotype: The target antigen is unknown.

This CDR3 has 15 residues. The germline V gene encodes CDR1 SGHRS and CDR2 YFSETQ. Overall study results and limits: Researchers report that CXCR3-positive naive cells carry more hydrophobic TRB CDR3s than CXCR3-negative naive cells. Naive cells, whether CXCR3-negative or CXCR3-positive, had similar TRBV-TRBJ usage, while memory cells differed. Naive subsets had comparable surface CD5; TCR strength was inferred from TRB CDR3 properties.

Phenotypically, naive CD8+ T cells corresponded to CD45RO-CCR7+CD27+CD95-. The libraries of TRB cDNA were prepared using 5' RACE with UMI labels. TCRdb re-called the 5' RACE reads, yielding one record per CDR3 amino acid sequence without DNA. The sample is made up of 110,000 or so distinct CDR3 sequences, and the top ten hold 0.36% of it. Sequencing used naive CXCR3+ CD8+ T cells from blood. This sample's subset: CD45RO-CCR7+CD27+CD95- naive CD8+ T cells expressing CXCR3 (TNR3+). The rearrangement uses TRBV5-1 and TRBJ2-7; TCRdb's assignment of TRBD2 cannot be checked, as there is no DNA. The TCR originated in a human donor in good health. Some clones in this sample may be carry-over from other donors' samples. The CDR3 loop is CASSSAGLLNYEQYF.